This T cell receptor (beta chain) emerged from a study of blood T cell repertoires in COVID-19. At the level of the study: T cells, B-cell-depleted T cells, or PBMCs provided the cDNA or gDNA that served as material.

This CDR3 has 15 residues. The germline V gene has CDR1 LGHDT and CDR2 YNNKEL (reference sequence). The V gene end was trimmed by 1 base and the J gene end by 5 bases; junction bases not matched to a gene: 6. Generated by immunoSEQ multiplex PCR, the TCRdb table keeps only in-frame clones and is missing some. The sample consists of a few hundred thousand clones, roughly 85% of them appearing once. Participants reported their clinical history, and cohort assignment relied on those reports. Recovered status applied to Cohort 3 donors who had two consecutive negative PCRs. It also applied to those with clearance or with symptom resolution.

The material sequenced was PBMCs or T cells enriched from blood (not recorded which). This clonotype was obtained from a woman in her forties or fifties who had recovered from COVID-19. J is TRBJ2-3 and V is TRBV3-1 (or the pseudogene TRBV3-2); 7 bases map to TRBD2. DNA for the CDR3: TGTGCCAGCAGCCAAGTAGCAGCGGGGCGAGATACGCAGTATTTT. This codes for CASSQVAAGRDTQYF.